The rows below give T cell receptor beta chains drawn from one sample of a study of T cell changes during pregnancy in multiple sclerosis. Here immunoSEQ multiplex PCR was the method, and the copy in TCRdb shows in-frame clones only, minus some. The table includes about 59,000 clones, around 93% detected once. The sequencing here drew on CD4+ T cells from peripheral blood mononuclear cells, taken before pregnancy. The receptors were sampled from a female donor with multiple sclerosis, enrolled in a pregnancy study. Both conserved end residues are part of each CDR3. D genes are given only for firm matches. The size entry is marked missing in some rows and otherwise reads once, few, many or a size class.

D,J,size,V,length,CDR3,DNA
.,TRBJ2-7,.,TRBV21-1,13,CASSKFSAYEQYF,TGTGCCAGCAGCAAGTTCTCAGCCTACGAGCAGTACTTC
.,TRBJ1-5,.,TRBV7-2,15,CASSLALTGRQPQHF,TGTGCCAGCAGCTTAGCGTTGACAGGTCGCCAGCCCCAGCATTTT
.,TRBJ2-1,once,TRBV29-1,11,CSVEVSLEQFF,TGCAGCGTTGAAGTATCGCTAGAGCAGTTCTTC
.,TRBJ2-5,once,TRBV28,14,CASSSRALGETQYF,TGTGCCAGCAGTTCGCGTGCCCTCGGGGAGACCCAGTACTTC
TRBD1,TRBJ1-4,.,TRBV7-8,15,CASSLEDRGNEKLFF,TGTGCCAGCAGCTTAGAGGACAGGGGCAATGAAAAACTGTTTTTT
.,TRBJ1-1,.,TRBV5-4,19,CASSQEPTGAWVLNTEAFF,TGTGCCAGCAGCCAAGAGCCGACAGGCGCATGGGTCCTTAACACTGAAGCTTTCTTT
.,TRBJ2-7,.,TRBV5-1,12,CEFDRSPGEQYF,TGCGAATTCGACAGGTCACCGGGCGAGCAGTACTTC
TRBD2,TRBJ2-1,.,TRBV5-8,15,CASSLLALSYNEQFF,TGTGCCAGCAGCTTACTAGCGCTCTCCTACAATGAGCAGTTCTTC
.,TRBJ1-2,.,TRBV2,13,CASGLTGDYGYTF,TGTGCCAGCGGATTGACCGGGGACTATGGCTACACCTTC
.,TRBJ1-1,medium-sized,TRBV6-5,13,CASSSQGDTEAFF,TGTGCCAGCAGTTCACAGGGAGACACTGAAGCTTTCTTT
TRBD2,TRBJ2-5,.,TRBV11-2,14,CASSFTSGKETQYF,TGTGCCAGCAGCTTTACTAGCGGGAAAGAGACCCAGTACTTC
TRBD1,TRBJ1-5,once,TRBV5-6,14,CASSFRRGLQPQHF,TGTGCCAGCAGCTTCCGCAGGGGGCTTCAGCCCCAGCATTTT
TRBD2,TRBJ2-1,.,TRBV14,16,CASSQFTAGAYNEQFF,TGTGCCAGCAGCCAATTTACCGCGGGGGCCTACAATGAGCAGTTCTTC
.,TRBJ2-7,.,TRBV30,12,CAWMNGRLQQYF,TGTGCCTGGATGAACGGGAGACTTCAGCAGTACTTC
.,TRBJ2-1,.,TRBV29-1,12,CSVELLAGEQFF,TGCAGCGTTGAGTTACTAGCCGGTGAGCAGTTCTTC
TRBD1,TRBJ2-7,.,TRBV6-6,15,CASSPSGQGLPEQYF,TGTGCCAGCAGTCCCTCGGGACAGGGACTCCCCGAGCAGTACTTC
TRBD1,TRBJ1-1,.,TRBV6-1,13,CASTATGATEAFF,TGTGCCAGCACCGCGACAGGGGCCACTGAAGCTTTCTTT
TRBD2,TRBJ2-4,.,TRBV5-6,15,CASTLRGGTGTTQYF,TGTGCCAGCACCCTACGGGGGGGTACGGGTACTACTCAGTACTTC
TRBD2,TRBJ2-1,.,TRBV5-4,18,CASSLPGLAGGNYNEQFF,TGTGCCAGCAGCTTACCTGGACTAGCGGGGGGGAACTACAATGAGCAGTTCTTC
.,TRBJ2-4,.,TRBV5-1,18,CASSLEAPRALAKNIQYF,TGCGCCAGCAGCTTGGAAGCCCCCCGTGCTCTAGCCAAAAACATTCAGTACTTC
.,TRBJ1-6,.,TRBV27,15,CASSWGIGRNSPLHF,TGTGCCAGCAGTTGGGGCATTGGGCGGAATTCACCCCTCCACTTT
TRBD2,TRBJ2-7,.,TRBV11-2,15,CASSLGLAAPYEQYF,TGTGCCAGCAGCTTAGGACTAGCGGCCCCCTACGAGCAGTACTTC
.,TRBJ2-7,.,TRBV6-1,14,CASSPIGKRGEQYF,TGTGCCAGCAGTCCCATCGGGAAGAGAGGCGAGCAGTACTTC
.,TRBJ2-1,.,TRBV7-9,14,CASSLIADYNEQFF,TGTGCCAGCAGCCTGATAGCTGACTACAATGAGCAGTTCTTC
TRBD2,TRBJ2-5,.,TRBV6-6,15,CASSYSTSGGETQYF,TGTGCCAGCAGTTACTCGACTAGCGGCGGAGAGACCCAGTACTTC
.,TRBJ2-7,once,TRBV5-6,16,CASRSLGGGSPSQQYF,TGTGCCAGCAGATCTTTGGGCGGAGGGTCTCCGTCCCAGCAGTACTTC
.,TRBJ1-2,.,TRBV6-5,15,CASSLGGDGSGGYTF,TGTGCCAGCAGTCTAGGGGGGGACGGCAGCGGTGGCTACACCTTC
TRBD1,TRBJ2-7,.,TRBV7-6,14,CASSLEGRGIEQYF,TGTGCCAGCAGCTTAGAAGGCAGGGGGATCGAGCAGTACTTC
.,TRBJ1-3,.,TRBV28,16,CARTLGAESSGNTIYF,TGTGCCAGGACCCTAGGGGCGGAAAGCTCTGGAAACACCATATATTTT
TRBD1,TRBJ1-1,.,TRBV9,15,CASSVAVTGGAEAFF,TGTGCCAGCAGCGTAGCCGTAACAGGGGGCGCTGAAGCTTTCTTT
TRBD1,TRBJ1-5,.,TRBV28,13,CASRDRDTQPQHF,TGTGCCAGTAGGGACAGGGACACTCAGCCCCAGCATTTT
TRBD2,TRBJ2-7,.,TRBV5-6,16,CASSYRTSGASYEQYF,TGTGCCAGCAGTTACCGGACTAGCGGGGCCTCCTACGAGCAGTACTTC
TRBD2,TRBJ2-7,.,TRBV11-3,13,CASSSGRGGEQYF,TGTGCCAGCAGCTCCGGGCGGGGGGGTGAGCAGTACTTC
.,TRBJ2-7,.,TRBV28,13,CASSPGSYYEQYF,TGTGCCAGCAGCCCCGGGTCATACTACGAGCAGTACTTC
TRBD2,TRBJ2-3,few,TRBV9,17,CASSVVASGSGTDTQYF,TGTGCCAGCAGCGTAGTGGCCAGCGGGAGTGGGACAGATACGCAGTATTTT
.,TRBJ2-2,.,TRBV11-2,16,CASSLVARGFDGELFF,TGTGCCAGCAGCTTAGTTGCTAGGGGGTTTGACGGGGAGCTGTTTTTT
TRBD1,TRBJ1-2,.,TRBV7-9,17,CASSYPPGQRTLYGYTF,TGTGCCAGCAGCTATCCCCCGGGACAGCGAACCCTCTATGGCTACACCTTC
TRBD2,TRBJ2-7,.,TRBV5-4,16,CASSPGGSGRAYEQYF,TGTGCCAGCAGCCCCGGTGGTAGCGGGAGGGCCTACGAGCAGTACTTC
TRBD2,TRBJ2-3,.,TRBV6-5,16,CASSSPSGLGTDTQYF,TGTGCCAGCAGTTCCCCTAGCGGGTTGGGCACAGATACGCAGTATTTT
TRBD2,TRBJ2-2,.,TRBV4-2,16,CASSPIAGKNTGELFF,TGTGCCAGCAGCCCTATAGCGGGAAAGAACACCGGGGAGCTGTTTTTT
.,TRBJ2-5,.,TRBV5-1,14,CASSSRDTAETQYF,TGCGCCAGCAGCTCCCGGGACACTGCAGAGACCCAGTACTTC
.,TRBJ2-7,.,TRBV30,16,CAWSVEGLVSGYEQYF,TGTGCCTGGAGTGTAGAAGGGTTGGTTAGCGGCTACGAGCAGTACTTC
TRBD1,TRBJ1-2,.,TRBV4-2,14,CASSPGTEPYGYTF,TGTGCCAGCTCCCCAGGGACAGAACCTTATGGCTACACCTTC
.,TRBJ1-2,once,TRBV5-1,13,CASSLNQGYGYTF,TGCGCCAGCAGCTTGAATCAGGGCTATGGCTACACCTTC
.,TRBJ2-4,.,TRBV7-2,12,CASSSSRSIQYF,TGTGCCAGCAGCTCTTCTAGGAGCATTCAGTACTTC
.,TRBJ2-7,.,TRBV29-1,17,CSVELRSARDLSYEQYF,TGCAGCGTTGAACTACGTTCCGCGCGGGACTTATCCTACGAGCAGTACTTC
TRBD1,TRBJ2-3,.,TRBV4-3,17,CASSQDLGGSGTDTQYF,TGCGCCAGCAGCCAAGATTTAGGGGGCTCGGGCACAGATACGCAGTATTTT
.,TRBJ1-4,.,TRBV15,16,CATSRDPRVANEKLFF,TGTGCCACCAGCAGAGATCCCCGGGTCGCTAATGAAAAACTGTTTTTT
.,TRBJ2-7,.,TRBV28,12,CASKDLGYEQYF,TGTGCCAGCAAGGATCTCGGGTACGAGCAGTACTTC
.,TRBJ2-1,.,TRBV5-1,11,CASSRSGPQFF,TGCGCCAGCAGCAGGAGCGGGCCGCAGTTCTTC